This is a list of T cell receptor beta chains from one sample in a study of ipilimumab plus nivolumab after autologous stem cell transplantation. Profiling relied on immunoSEQ multiplex PCR, and the TCRdb table lists in-frame clones only, not all of them. The sample carries some 22,000 clones, more than 60% recorded once. Sequenced material: PBMCs, taken in a trial of ipilimumab plus nivolumab as post-transplant consolidation. All receptors derive from a male donor with diffuse large B-cell lymphoma. The CDR3 runs from the conserved cysteine through the conserved F or W. D genes are given only for firm matches. Clone size is given for some rows only: seen once, a few or many times, or a class if the clone is expanded.

j_gene	abundance	v_gene	d_gene	CDR3nt	CDR3aa
TRBJ1-2	NA	TRBV2	NA	TGTGCCAGCAGTGAAGGGCAGTCCTATGGCTACACCTTC	CASSEGQSYGYTF
TRBJ2-2	medium-sized	TRBV16	NA	TGTGCCAGCAGCCAATGGGACACCGGGGAGCTGTTTTTT	CASSQWDTGELFF
TRBJ2-7	NA	TRBV5-8	NA	TGTGCCAGCAGCTTTGGGCTCGGCGGCGAGCAGTACTTC	CASSFGLGGEQYF
TRBJ1-2	NA	TRBV6-7	NA	TGTGCCAGCAGTTACCCGCGGACAGATGGGATGGGATACTATGGCTACACCTTC	CASSYPRTDGMGYYGYTF
TRBJ1-5	NA	TRBV6-7	TRBD1	TGTGCCAGCAGCTTAGGTAGACAGGGGAATCAGCCCCAGCATTTT	CASSLGRQGNQPQHF
TRBJ2-3	NA	TRBV7-6	TRBD2	TGTGCCAGCAGCTTAGTTGGGGGGGGACTCACAGATACGCAGTATTTT	CASSLVGGGLTDTQYF
TRBJ2-3	NA	TRBV5-6	TRBD2	TGTGCCAGCAGCTTGGTTCGGGGGGGCGATACGCAGTATTTT	CASSLVRGGDTQYF
TRBJ1-3	NA	TRBV7-2	NA	NA	CASSLWGTGNTVYF
TRBJ2-5	NA	TRBV5-5	TRBD1	TGTGCCAGCAGCTTCAGGGGGCCGGAGACCCAGTACTTC	CASSFRGPETQYF
TRBJ1-2	NA	TRBV11-2	NA	TGTGCCAGCAGCTCGCTAATGACTACCTCCCCAACAGACTATGGCTACACCTTC	CASSSLMTTSPTDYGYTF
TRBJ1-1	NA	TRBV6-4	NA	TGTGCCAGCAGTGATAAGGTGATAGCGACTGAAGCTTTCTTT	CASSDKVIATEAFF
TRBJ1-2	NA	TRBV4-3	NA	TGCGCCAGCAGCCAAGATCTGAAAGGACTTGGCTATGGCTACACCTTC	CASSQDLKGLGYGYTF
TRBJ1-2	NA	TRBV9	TRBD1	TGTGCCAGCAGCGCCAGTTCCGGGACAGGAACTAACTATGGCTACACCTTC	CASSASSGTGTNYGYTF
TRBJ2-7	NA	TRBV21-1	NA	TGTGCCAGCAGCAAAAGGGCCGGGGGGGGAGAATACGAGCAGTACTTC	CASSKRAGGGEYEQYF
TRBJ1-2	NA	TRBV5-6	NA	TGTGCCAGCAGCTCCGGGACCCCCTATGGCTACACCTTC	CASSSGTPYGYTF
TRBJ2-4	NA	TRBV7-9	NA	TGTGCCAGCAGCCCGGGGTGGGGCGCCGACATTCAGTACTTC	CASSPGWGADIQYF
TRBJ2-1	NA	TRBV9	NA	TGTGCCAGCAGCGTAGCTCCCGGTAGGTCCTACAATGAGCAGTTCTTC	CASSVAPGRSYNEQFF
TRBJ1-2	NA	TRBV7-5	NA	TGTGTCAGAAGCCAGTCGCGCAAAGGGGTTGAGGGCTACACCTTC	CVRSQSRKGVEGYTF
TRBJ2-1	NA	TRBV9	TRBD1	TGTGCCAGCAGCGTAAAGGGACAGGGTTACAATGAGCAGTTCTTC	CASSVKGQGYNEQFF
TRBJ2-1	NA	TRBV5-1	TRBD2	TGCGCCAGCAGCCGGACTAGCGGGGGGTTCAGTGAGCAGTTCTTC	CASSRTSGGFSEQFF
TRBJ2-4	NA	TRBV5-1	NA	TGCGCCAGCAGCGCTGGGGGCCCGGGGTCGGACATTCAGTACTTC	CASSAGGPGSDIQYF
TRBJ1-2	NA	TRBV5-4	NA	TGTGCCAGCAGCTTGGCTGGGGGAACAGCACCTAACTATGGCTACACCTTC	CASSLAGGTAPNYGYTF
TRBJ2-3	NA	TRBV6-1	TRBD2	TGTGCCAGCAGTGCGAGGATAGCGGGGGGGGCAGATACGCAGTATTTT	CASSARIAGGADTQYF
TRBJ1-4	NA	TRBV29-1	TRBD1	TGCAGCGTAGCCGGGACAGGGGGGGGATCCTCTGAAAAACTGTTTTTT	CSVAGTGGGSSEKLFF
TRBJ1-6	NA	TRBV7-9	TRBD1	TGTGCCAGCAGCTTAGTGGGGGACAGGGGGCCCTATAATTCACCCCTCCACTTT	CASSLVGDRGPYNSPLHF
TRBJ2-2	NA	TRBV9	NA	TGTGCCAGCAGCGTGGTGAACGCCGGGGAGCTGTTTTTT	CASSVVNAGELFF
TRBJ2-2	once	TRBV7-9	TRBD1	TGTGCCAGCAGCCCGGGGACAGGGAGGACCGGGGAGCTGTTTTTT	CASSPGTGRTGELFF
TRBJ2-1	NA	TRBV7-2	TRBD2	TGTGCCAGCAGCTTAGACAGCGGGGGGAGATACAATGAGCAGTTCTTC	CASSLDSGGRYNEQFF
TRBJ1-6	NA	TRBV28	NA	TGTGCCAGCAGGGGCGCATCCTATAATTCACCCCTCCACTTT	CASRGASYNSPLHF
TRBJ2-3	NA	TRBV7-3	NA	TGTGCCAGCAGCTTAAAAGGGACCACTAGCACAGATACGCAGTATTTT	CASSLKGTTSTDTQYF
TRBJ2-5	NA	TRBV7-6	TRBD2	TGTGCCAGCAGCTTAGTGCCCAGCGGGGACGTTTGGGAGACCCAGTACTTC	CASSLVPSGDVWETQYF
TRBJ1-6	NA	TRBV6-1	TRBD1	TGTGCCAGCAGCCGGGGACAGGGTTATAATTCACCCCTCCACTTT	CASSRGQGYNSPLHF
TRBJ2-3	NA	TRBV5-6	TRBD2	TGTGCCAGCAGCTTGGCCCTAGCGGGGATCACAGATACGCAGTATTTT	CASSLALAGITDTQYF
TRBJ1-1	NA	TRBV5-6	TRBD1	TGTGCCAGCAGTATACCTCTACGGGACAGTTCAGCTTTCTTT	CASSIPLRDSSAFF
TRBJ2-1	NA	TRBV9	TRBD1	TGTGCCAGCAGCGTAGTTTTTGAGGGGGCCAATGAGCAGTTCTTC	CASSVVFEGANEQFF
TRBJ1-2	NA	TRBV7-2	NA	TGTGCCAGCAGCTCAAACTATGGCTACACCTTC	CASSSNYGYTF
TRBJ2-7	NA	TRBV19	TRBD1	TGTGCCAGTAAACAGGGGGAAGCCTACGAGCAGTACTTC	CASKQGEAYEQYF
TRBJ2-3	few	TRBV27	NA	TGTGCCAGCAGTACTCAGGAACGTACAGATACGCAGTATTTT	CASSTQERTDTQYF
TRBJ2-3	NA	TRBV6-6	TRBD2	TGTGCCAGCAGTCGGGACTACACGGGGCCCACAGATACGCAGTATTTT	CASSRDYTGPTDTQYF
TRBJ2-3	NA	TRBV7-6	NA	TGTGCCAGCAGCTTGGGGGACACCCTTGACACGCAGTATTTT	CASSLGDTLDTQYF
TRBJ2-1	NA	TRBV28	TRBD2	TGTGCCAGCACCTCGGGACTAGCGGGGTCTGAGCAGTTCTTC	CASTSGLAGSEQFF
TRBJ2-3	NA	TRBV7-2	NA	TGTGCCAGCAGCTTAGTGGCAGGTGACGATACGCAGTATTTT	CASSLVAGDDTQYF
TRBJ1-2	NA	TRBV28	NA	TGTGCCAGCAGTACTCCAGGGGAGTACTATGGCTACACCTTC	CASSTPGEYYGYTF
TRBJ1-5	once	TRBV4-2	NA	TGTGCCAGCAGCCAAATCCTTAGCAATCAGCCCCAGCATTTT	CASSQILSNQPQHF
TRBJ2-7	NA	TRBV7-2	TRBD1	TGTGCCAGCAGCCCCGGGACAGGGTTCTACGAGCAGTACTTC	CASSPGTGFYEQYF
TRBJ1-2	NA	TRBV9	TRBD1	TGTGCCAGCAGTGAAGACCCGGGACAGGGGAGCTATGGCTACACCTTC	CASSEDPGQGSYGYTF
TRBJ1-1	NA	TRBV28	TRBD1	TGTGCCAGCAGCCTCCCGGGACAGGGTAACACTGAAGCTTTCTTT	CASSLPGQGNTEAFF
TRBJ2-2	NA	TRBV11-1	NA	TGTGCCAGCAGCGTAAACCACGGGGGCGGGGAGCTGTTTTTT	CASSVNHGGGELFF
TRBJ1-4	NA	TRBV6-1	NA	TGTGCCAGCAGTCCGACGGGCCCTAATGAAAAACTGTTTTTT	CASSPTGPNEKLFF
TRBJ2-5	medium-sized	TRBV5-4	TRBD2	TGTGCCAGCAGCAAAAGGACTAGCGGGGGGGCTCTCCAAGAGACCCAGTACTTC	CASSKRTSGGALQETQYF
TRBJ1-4	NA	TRBV15	NA	TGTGCCACCAGCAGAGATTGGAGGGGGTCTAATGAAAAACTGTTTTTT	CATSRDWRGSNEKLFF
TRBJ2-1	few	TRBV7-3	TRBD1	TGTGCCAGCAGCTTCCCGGGACAGACCTACAATGAGCAGTTCTTC	CASSFPGQTYNEQFF